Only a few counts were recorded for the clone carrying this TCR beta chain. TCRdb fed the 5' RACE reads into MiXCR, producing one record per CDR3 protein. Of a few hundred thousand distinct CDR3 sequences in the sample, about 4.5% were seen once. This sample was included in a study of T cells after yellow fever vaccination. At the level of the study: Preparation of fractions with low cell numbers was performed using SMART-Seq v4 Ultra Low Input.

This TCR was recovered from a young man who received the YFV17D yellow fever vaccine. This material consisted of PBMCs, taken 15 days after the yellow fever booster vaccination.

The CDR3 coding sequence is TGCAGTGCTAGACCTAGTGCAATCACTGAAGCTTTCTTT. Translating gives CSARPSAITEAFF. The rearrangement joins TRBV20-1 to TRBJ1-1; D gene unclear. Trimming removed 2 bases from V and 4 bases from J, with 11 bases in between. The germline V gene has CDR1 DFQATT and CDR2 SNEGSKA (reference sequence). CDR3 length: 13 amino acids.